This TCR beta chain came from a study of patients and donors after allogeneic stem cell transplantation. In this sample, this clonotype turned up a few times. One entry per CDR3 protein results from TCRdb running MiXCR on the RT-PCR reads. The top ten clones hold around 5.5% of a sample with about a million distinct CDR3 sequences, approximately 19% of them seen once. The germline V and J ends were trimmed by 2 bases and 7 bases, with 11 bases remaining between them. Germline V lookup: CDR1 SEHNR, CDR2 FQNEAQ (reference sequence). The CDR3 covers 13 residues. Sequenced material: blood, either unsorted or a sorted T cell fraction (not recorded which). V usage is TRBV7-9 and J usage is TRBJ1-1; tentative D call: TRBD1 (6 bases). This clonotype was sampled from a human donor who was either an allogeneic HSCT recipient or a stem cell or donor lymphocyte infusion donor (not recorded which). It is not recorded whose cells these are; they may come from a transplant donor. CDR3 DNA sequence: TGTGCCAGCAGCTTACAGGGGATGGGTGAAGCTTTCTTT. It codes for CASSLQGMGEAFF.